Sequencing of this T cell receptor beta chain was carried out in a study of tumor-infiltrating lymphocytes in primary liver carcinoma. CDR1 and CDR2 (germline): MNHEY, SVGAGI. The CDR3 is made up of 14 amino acids. The researchers produced TCR beta cDNA from roughly 500 ng total RNA with a constant-region primer. Three nested multiplex PCR rounds, a slightly modified ARM-PCR, produced the libraries for TCR beta. The first two PCR rounds used TRBV1-TRBV30 forward primers with a C-beta reverse primer, around 10 cycles each. Each CDR3 protein gets one entry after TCRdb re-called the multiplex PCR reads with MiXCR. The repertoire holds 90,000 to 100,000 distinct CDR3 sequences, with over 55% as singletons. Unsorted bulk tissue, roughly 19-34 mg of it, served as the source for co-extraction of RNA and DNA. This clonotype came up once. The conserved final phenylalanine or tryptophan is absent from the CDR3, which likely points to a read error.

Input material: liver tumor tissue from sampling region 5. The subset here: tumor region T5, tumor centre. The V call is TRBV6-5, the J call TRBJ2-7, with 12 nucleotides matching TRBD1. The sequence was obtained from an older woman with primary liver carcinoma and hepatitis B virus infection. Here the CDR3 reads CASSWGQGASEQYL. Here the CDR3 DNA reads TGCGCCAGCAGTTGGGGACAGGGGGCCAGCGAGCAGTACCTC.